Here is one TCR beta chain with its context. This sample was taken from a study of shared clonotypes between healthy human individuals. Using immunoSEQ multiplex PCR, the repertoire was profiled, and TCRdb retains in-frame clones only, with some absent. The sample yields roughly 2.2 million clones, more than 85% seen once. V dropped 3 bases and J dropped 11 bases, with 21 bases sitting between them. CDR1 is SGDLS, CDR2 YYNGEE, per germline. The CDR3 has 15 amino acids. This clonotype was sampled from a man aged 18 to 35 in good health. Some clones in this sample may be carry-over from other donors' samples. J is TRBJ2-1 and V is TRBV9, with D perhaps TRBD2 (6 bases). Sequencing was done on a sample of naive CD4+ T cells from PBMCs. Subset here: CD45RA+ positively selected. The CDR3 loop reads CASSEGSSDSIQQFF. CDR3 DNA: TGTGCCAGCAGCGAGGGATCTAGCGACTCTATTCAGCAGTTCTTC.